This T cell receptor beta chain was recorded in a study of blood T cell repertoires in COVID-19. Study overall: Sites in the United States, Italy and Spain provided acute and convalescent COVID-19 samples.

In the authors' workflow: From reference gene primer amplification, estimates of nucleated cell counts were derived. The repertoire was sequenced with immunoSEQ multiplex PCR; TCRdb's copy has only in-frame clones and lacks some. V and J calls and clone size come straight from that table; D and trimming were deduced from the DNA. The sample has some 120,000 clones, approximately 80% seen once. V lost 4 bases, J lost 3 bases, and 4 bases stayed unmatched. Per the germline V gene, CDR1 is SGHRS and CDR2 is YFSETQ. The CDR3 is 15 amino acids. Sequenced sample: peripheral blood. V is TRBV5-1 and J is TRBJ2-7; TRBD2 agrees at 13 bases. This clonotype originated in a man aged 60 to 69 with acute or convalescent COVID-19. The CDR3 region is CASSGLAGAGYEQYF. For the CDR3, the DNA is TGCGCCAGCAGCGGACTAGCGGGGGCTGGCTACGAGCAGTACTTC. Full variable domain (remainder filled in from reference TRBV5-1 and TRBJ2-7): KAGVTQTPRYLIKTRGQQVTLSCSPISGHRSVSWYQQTPGQGLQFLFEYFSETQRNKGNFPGRFSGRQFSNSRSEMNVSTLELGDSALYLCASSGLAGAGYEQYFGPGTRLTVT.